Listed below are T cell receptor beta chains from one sample, sequenced in a study of siplizumab effects on memory and regulatory T cells. The assay was immunoSEQ multiplex PCR, and TCRdb's table has in-frame clones only and misses some. The sample has approximately 65,000 clones, roughly 85% seen once. The specimen was memory CD4+ T cells sorted from blood. The source is a human donor in good health. Each CDR3 is given with its conserved first and last residue. A D gene is named only where the DNA matches it firmly. Expanded clones get a size class; other rows say once, few or many, or leave the size out.

NA,once,TRBV10-2,TRBJ1-6,CASSETRVNSPLHF,TGCGCCAGCAGTGAGACCAGGGTAAATTCACCCCTCCACTTT
TRBD2,NA,TRBV7-8,TRBJ2-7,CASSLNPSGGYEQYF,TGTGCCAGCAGCTTAAATCCTAGCGGGGGTTACGAGCAGTACTTC
TRBD1,NA,TRBV27,TRBJ1-1,CASSYRGQPNTEAFF,TGTGCCAGCAGTTACAGGGGACAACCCAACACTGAAGCTTTCTTT
NA,NA,TRBV15,TRBJ2-2,CATSRQTGNTGELFF,TGTGCCACCAGCAGACAGACAGGGAACACCGGGGAGCTGTTTTTT
TRBD2,NA,TRBV15,TRBJ2-1,CATSRLAGEWNEQFF,TGTGCCACCAGCAGGTTAGCGGGGGAGTGGAATGAGCAGTTCTTC
NA,NA,TRBV5-5,TRBJ1-1,CASGLPNTEAFF,TGTGCATCAGGGCTCCCGAACACTGAAGCTTTCTTT
TRBD1,NA,TRBV6-5,TRBJ2-1,CASSKLTGDNEQFF,TGTGCCAGCAGTAAGCTGACAGGGGACAATGAGCAGTTCTTC
NA,few,TRBV2,TRBJ2-7,CASRETGMGYEQYF,TGTGCCAGCAGGGAAACAGGGATGGGATACGAGCAGTACTTC
TRBD1,NA,TRBV6-5,TRBJ1-5,CASSAGDRANQPQHF,TGTGCCAGCAGCGCCGGGGACAGGGCCAATCAGCCCCAGCATTTT
TRBD2,NA,TRBV11-3,TRBJ2-7,CASSLVPGGGSSYEQYF,TGTGCCAGCAGCTTAGTTCCAGGCGGGGGGAGCTCCTACGAGCAGTACTTC
NA,NA,TRBV6-5,TRBJ2-1,CASKDSWAYNEQFF,TGTGCCAGCAAGGACTCCTGGGCCTACAATGAGCAGTTCTTC
TRBD1,NA,TRBV6-6,TRBJ1-5,CASSKNRGESNQPQHF,TGTGCCAGCAGCAAGAACAGGGGAGAAAGCAATCAGCCCCAGCATTTT
TRBD1,NA,TRBV28,TRBJ2-7,CASTRKVDRGEQYF,TGTGCCAGCACCCGCAAAGTGGACAGGGGGGAGCAGTACTTC
NA,NA,TRBV14,TRBJ2-4,CASSQVRGADIQYF,TGTGCCAGCAGCCAAGTCCGAGGGGCGGACATTCAGTACTTC
TRBD1,NA,TRBV4-2,TRBJ2-3,CASSHGTVLTDTQYF,TGTGCCAGCAGCCATGGGACAGTCCTAACAGATACGCAGTATTTT
NA,NA,TRBV6-5,TRBJ2-2,CASKARGPNTGELFF,TGTGCCAGCAAGGCCCGGGGACCAAACACCGGGGAGCTGTTTTTT
NA,NA,TRBV6-5,TRBJ1-6,CASGYISGENSPLHF,TGTGCCAGCGGTTACATATCAGGGGAGAATTCACCCCTCCACTTT
TRBD1,once,TRBV19,TRBJ2-2,CASSTDRGRAGELFF,TGTGCCAGTAGTACAGACAGGGGTCGGGCCGGGGAGCTGTTTTTT
TRBD2,NA,TRBV4-1,TRBJ2-1,CASSQEGMSGGPYNEQFF,TGCGCCAGCAGCCAAGAAGGGATGAGCGGGGGCCCTTACAATGAGCAGTTCTTC
TRBD2,NA,TRBV7-2,TRBJ2-1,CASSLVSGGAREQFF,TGTGCCAGCAGCTTAGTCAGCGGGGGGGCCCGTGAGCAGTTCTTC
NA,NA,TRBV29-1,TRBJ1-1,CSARWTEAFF,TGCAGCGCCCGTTGGACTGAAGCTTTCTTT
TRBD1,NA,TRBV5-6,TRBJ2-5,CASSFGQGAKTQYF,TGTGCCAGCAGCTTTGGACAGGGAGCAAAGACCCAGTACTTC
NA,NA,TRBV10-1,TRBJ1-1,CASSDLTGPREAFF,TGCGCCAGCAGTGACCTAACCGGTCCGCGTGAAGCTTTCTTT
NA,few,TRBV29-1,TRBJ1-4,CSISRGGNEKLFF,TGCAGCATATCACGCGGGGGCAATGAAAAACTGTTTTTT
TRBD1,NA,TRBV7-2,TRBJ1-2,CASSTTAGGSNYGYTF,TGTGCCAGCAGCACAACAGCAGGGGGTTCAAACTATGGCTACACCTTC
NA,NA,TRBV4-1,TRBJ1-4,CASSQVSRENEKLFF,TGCGCCAGCAGCCAAGTTTCCAGGGAAAATGAAAAACTGTTTTTT
NA,NA,TRBV28,TRBJ2-1,CASTYLGLSSNEQFF,TGTGCCAGCACCTACCTGGGACTCTCCTCAAATGAGCAGTTCTTC
TRBD1,once,TRBV11-2,TRBJ2-7,CASSLGQGLRKSSEQYF,TGTGCCAGCAGCTTAGGACAGGGGTTAAGAAAGAGTTCCGAGCAGTACTTC
TRBD1,NA,TRBV19,TRBJ2-7,CASKGQGIHEQYF,TGTGCCAGTAAGGGACAGGGGATACACGAGCAGTACTTC
NA,NA,TRBV7-2,TRBJ2-2,CASSYGDAGELFF,TGTGCCAGCAGCTACGGGGATGCCGGGGAGCTGTTTTTT
NA,NA,TRBV28,TRBJ1-2,CASSQGYGYTF,TGTGCCAGCAGCCAGGGGTATGGCTACACCTTC
NA,NA,TRBV2,TRBJ2-1,CAGGGQGLSEQFF,TGTGCCGGGGGTGGGCAGGGGTTGTCTGAGCAGTTCTTC
NA,NA,TRBV18,TRBJ1-1,CASSPPGRTEAFF,TGTGCCAGCTCACCCCCCGGACGCACTGAAGCTTTCTTT
NA,NA,TRBV6-1,TRBJ1-5,CASRFGDQPQHF,TGTGCCAGTCGGTTCGGGGACCAGCCCCAGCATTTT